This T cell receptor (beta chain) appears in the sequencing data of a study of blood T cell repertoires in COVID-19. In the original processing: Cell counts per sample came from amplifying reference gene primers. TCRdb keeps only in-frame clones here, not all; method: immunoSEQ multiplex PCR. The V and J calls and clone size are taken from that table; D and trimming were inferred from the DNA. The data contain some 290,000 clones, approximately 90% of them singletons. Germline V gene data show CDR1 as MNHNY and CDR2 as SVGAGI (reference sequence). Trimming at V came to 6 bases and at J to 7 bases, leaving 18 bases not matched to a gene. The CDR3 contains 17 residues. Those enrolled, adults aged roughly 18 to 90 years, came from about two dozen US areas. Grouping used clinical history reported by participants in a survey and questionnaire.

The J gene is TRBJ1-2, the V gene TRBV6-6; 9 nucleotides align to TRBD1. The sequencing input was PBMCs or T cells enriched from blood (not recorded which). The clonotype comes from a woman in her 30s who had been exposed to COVID-19. The CDR3 is CASSREVEGQGISGYTF. The CDR3 DNA reads TGTGCCAGCAGCCGAGAGGTGGAGGGACAGGGAATTTCTGGCTACACCTTC.